One sample yielded the 15 T cell receptor beta chains listed below, sequenced in a study of CD8 T cells in ankylosing spondylitis. TCRdb reprocessed the 5' RACE reads with MiXCR, giving one entry per CDR3 protein. The data contain 200,000 to 300,000 distinct CDR3 sequences, 7% to 10% of them singletons. Specimen: blood, either unsorted or a sorted T cell fraction (not recorded which). All receptors derive from a female donor with ankylosing spondylitis or in good health (not recorded which).

This clonotype was detected many times. The genes are TRBV20-1 and TRBJ1-5, with D perhaps TRBD1 (6 bases). The V end lost 5 bases, the J end lost 7 bases, and 18 bases lay between the germline ends. The CDR3 totals 14 residues. Germline V lookup: CDR1 DFQATT, CDR2 SNEGSKA (reference sequence). This CDR3 is CSALVPGAGQPQHF. For the CDR3, the DNA is TGCAGTGCTCTTGTTCCGGGGGCGGGCCAGCCCCAGCATTTT.

This clonotype was observed many times. The chain recombines TRBV20-1 with TRBJ1-1, with D possibly matching TRBD1 (6 bases). The CDR3 has 15 residues. V was clipped by 6 bases and J by 1 base, with 18 bases between them. Germline CDR1 is DFQATT and CDR2 is SNEGSKA (reference sequence). CDR3 region: CSAVSRGDPNTEAFF. CDR3 coding DNA: TGCAGTGCCGTCTCAAGGGGGGACCCGAACACTGAAGCTTTCTTT.

This clonotype was seen many times. V is TRBV12-3 or TRBV12-4 and J is TRBJ2-3, with D maybe TRBD2 (6 bases). This CDR3 is built from 13 residues. Deletions cut 6 bases from V and 4 bases from J, with 11 bases between. Written as DNA, the CDR3 is TGTGCCAGCAGCTTTAGGGAGGCAGATACGCAGTATTTT. Its protein product is CASSFREADTQYF.

The gene calls are TRBV3-1 and TRBJ2-1, with no clear D. With 8 bases removed from V and 0 bases from J, the gap between germline ends came to 26 bases. The germline CDR1 and CDR2 sequences are LGHDT and YNNKEL (reference sequence). The CDR3 is 19 residues long. The CDR3 nucleotides read TGTGCCAGCTGCCCGCTTGGCGGCGGAGAACCTAGCTCCTACAATGAGCAGTTCTTC. Translation: CASCPLGGGEPSSYNEQFF.

In its sample, this clonotype was seen a few times. The V gene is TRBV7-8, the J gene TRBJ2-1; 8 bases are shared with TRBD2. V shed 5 bases and J 6 bases; nucleotides not matched to a gene: 9. CDR1 and CDR2 (germline): SGHVS, FQNEAQ. This CDR3 has 15 residues. CDR3 DNA sequence: TGTGCCAGCAGCCGCGGGGGACTAGAAGGCAATGAGCAGTTCTTC. Translation gives CASSRGGLEGNEQFF.

This clonotype came up many times. The chain employs TRBV21-1 and TRBJ2-5; TRBD2, the table's D call, lacks a check against the DNA. TRBV21-1 is listed as a pseudogene. The CDR3 contains 11 residues. CDR3 residues: CASMEGETQYF. The CDR3 DNA follows: TGTGCCAGCATGGAGGGTGAGACCCAGTACTTC.

This clonotype appeared many times. The V and J genes are TRBV27 and TRBJ1-3; D gene ambiguous. V lost 5 bases and J 0 bases, leaving 5 bases between the germline ends. Looked up from germline, CDR1 is MNHEY and CDR2 is SMNVEV (reference sequence). This CDR3 is built from 13 residues. CDR3 nucleotides: TGTGCCAGCAGTGATCACTCTGGAAACACCATATATTTT. Its translation is CASSDHSGNTIYF.

This clonotype was observed at least ten times. The rearrangement joins TRBV7-2 to TRBJ1-1; D call uncertain. The CDR3 has 14 amino acids. CDR1 is SGHTA, CDR2 FQGNSA, per germline. The V end lost 1 base, the J end lost 2 bases, and 8 bases lay between the germline ends. The CDR3 reads CASSLGRGNTEAFF. The CDR3 DNA reads TGTGCCAGCAGCTTAGGGCGGGGAAACACTGAAGCTTTCTTT.

Points on this clonotype: A much larger clone sits a single nucleotide away, making a read error possible. The chain combines TRBV5-1 with TRBJ2-2; 8 bases are a match to TRBD2. From germline, CDR1 is SGHRS and CDR2 YFSETQ. This CDR3 contains 15 residues. CDR3 nucleotides: TGCGCCAGCAGCTCCTCTTATAGCGGGGCCGGGGGGCTGTTTTTT. Its protein is CASSSSYSGAGGLFF.

This clonotype was seen repeatedly, ten times or more. The chain employs TRBV20-1 and TRBJ2-2, with D uncertain. V dropped 6 bases and J dropped 2 bases, with 10 bases sitting between them. Germline CDR1 is DFQATT and CDR2 is SNEGSKA (reference sequence). This CDR3 contains 13 residues. The CDR3 DNA reads as TGCAGTGCCCCAAACCGTAACACCGGGGAGCTGTTTTTT. It is translated as CSAPNRNTGELFF.

This clonotype was found many times. V is TRBV12-3 or TRBV12-4 and J is TRBJ1-1; TRBD1 is a possible D gene (5 bases). CDR3 length: 16 residues. V lost 2 bases to trimming and J lost 0 bases, with 13 bases between them. CDR3 bases: TGTGCCAGCAGTTTATACGGGGGAGGAATGAACACTGAAGCTTTCTTT. Encoded protein: CASSLYGGGMNTEAFF.

In this sample, this clonotype turned up many times. This sequence joins TRBV18 and TRBJ1-5; 9 bases match TRBD1. Germline CDR1 and CDR2: KGHSH and LQKENI. Unmatched junction bases numbered 15, after V lost 0 bases and J lost 3 bases. The CDR3 loop spans 20 amino acids. Written as DNA, the CDR3 is TGTGCCAGCTCACCACCGGGAGAGGGGGGACAGGGTAGTTCCAATCAGCCCCAGCATTTT. The encoded protein is CASSPPGEGGQGSSNQPQHF.

This clonotype was seen a few times. Since a much larger clone is just one base distant, this may be a read error. The rearrangement joins TRBV6-2 or TRBV6-3 to TRBJ2-5; D uncertain. Germline V gene lookup returns CDR1 MNHEY and CDR2 SVGEGT. V was cut by 8 bases and J by 2 bases, with 12 bases left in between. The CDR3 extends over 13 amino acids. This chain's CDR3 is CASVQWRQETQYF. CDR3 nucleotides: TGTGCCAGCGTTCAGTGGAGACAAGAGACCCAGTACTTC.

With respect to this clonotype: A much bigger clone sits one base away, suggesting this may be a read error. The chain carries TRBV7-2 and TRBJ2-3; D is undetermined. Per the germline V gene, CDR1 is SGHTA and CDR2 is FQGNSA. There are 11 residues in the CDR3. V was trimmed by 7 bases and J by 2 bases, leaving 4 bases between them. The CDR3 spells CASTHTDTQYF. The CDR3 DNA sequence: TGTGCCAGCACCCACACAGATACGCAGTATTTT.

The sample holds many counts of this clonotype. The rearrangement uses TRBV20-1 and TRBJ2-1, with 8 bases aligning to TRBD2. The V gene end was trimmed by 3 bases and the J gene end by 6 bases; junction bases not matched to a gene: 4. CDR3 length: 13 residues. Germline-derived CDR1 and CDR2 are DFQATT and SNEGSKA (reference sequence). The CDR3 protein is CSASFGTSNEQFF. CDR3 coding DNA: TGCAGTGCTAGCTTTGGGACTAGCAATGAGCAGTTCTTC.